The TCR beta chain described here comes from a study of vaccination and CD4 T cells after COVID-19. Background on the study: Post-COVID draws followed diagnosis by a median around 95 days (range 35 to 161). At a median around 72 days (range 14 to 241) after dose two, post-vaccine samples were obtained.

The Oncomine TCR Beta short-read assay was applied to DNA of cultured CD4+ T cells. Using the QIAamp micro DNA kit, genomic DNA was extracted from the CD4+ T cells that had been cultured. TCRdb re-analysed the PCR reads in MiXCR, keeping a single row per CDR3 protein. The data show approximately 9,300 distinct CDR3 sequences, over 45% seen once. As to treatment: roughly 10-day PBMC culture with coronavirus spike peptide pools or control peptides (ViraFEST assay). The count of this clonotype is one. Its specificity is unknown. The V and J ends lost 3 bases and 2 bases respectively, with 8 bases between them. In germline, CDR1 is DFQATT, CDR2 SNEGSKA (reference sequence). The CDR3 consists of 12 residues.

This receptor was identified in a human donor who had recovered from COVID-19. The rearrangement links TRBV20-1 to TRBJ2-7; a possible D gene is TRBD2 (6 bases). The sample consisted of CD4+ T cells from blood, cultured in vitro. CDR3 DNA sequence: TGCAGTGCTAGCCGGGGGACCTACGAGCAGTACTTC. Encoded protein: CSASRGTYEQYF.